Listed here are 5 T cell receptor beta chains from one sample, sequenced in a study of blood T cell repertoires in COVID-19. Clones were read by immunoSEQ multiplex PCR, and TCRdb kept only the in-frame ones, dropping some. Of under 250,000 clones in the sample, approximately 80% were seen once. The sample consisted of PBMCs or T cells enriched from blood (not recorded which). These receptor sequences come from a man aged 30 to 39 with acute COVID-19.

The genes are TRBV7-9 and TRBJ1-3, with D maybe TRBD1 (6 bases). This CDR3 contains 14 residues. CDR1 is SEHNR, CDR2 FQNEAQ, per germline (reference sequence). V dropped 7 bases and J dropped 0 bases, with 10 bases sitting between them. The CDR3, as DNA: TGTGCCAGCACCACGGACAGCTCTGGAAACACCATATATTTT. Translating gives CASTTDSSGNTIYF. Filled out from reference TRBV7-9 and TRBJ1-3, the complete variable domain reads DTGVSQNPRHKITKRGQNVTFRCDPISEHNRLYWYRQTLGQGPEFLTYFQNEAQLEKSRLLSDRFSAERPKGSFSTLEIQRTEQGDSAMYLCASTTDSSGNTIYFGEGSWLTVV.

V gene TRBV6-5 combines with J gene TRBJ2-1; D may be TRBD1 (6 bases). CDR3 length: 13 residues. Germline V gene data show CDR1 as MNHEY and CDR2 as SVGAGI. CDR3 residues: CVVLGQGSHEQFF. CDR3 DNA: TGTGTGGTCTTGGGCCAGGGGAGCCATGAGCAGTTCTTC.

The DNA of the CDR3 is TGTGCCAGCAGTTTATCAGGGGGGGCCATTTACGAGCAGTACTTC. It encodes CASSLSGGAIYEQYF. The chain couples TRBV27 to TRBJ2-7, with TRBD2 as a possible D gene (7 bases). V was pared by 0 bases and J by 4 bases, with 13 bases between. The CDR3 contains 15 residues. CDR1 is MNHEY, CDR2 SMNVEV, per germline (reference sequence).

The chain uses TRBV9 and TRBJ1-3; 7 bases agree with TRBD1. J was trimmed by 3 bases and V by 3 bases; bases with no gene match: 9. Germline V CDR1 and CDR2: SGDLS, YYNGEE. This CDR3 is 16 amino acids long. The CDR3 spells CASSAAGTAIGNTIYF. CDR3 coding DNA: TGTGCCAGCAGCGCCGCCGGGACAGCGATTGGAAACACCATATATTTT.

The chain uses TRBV5-1 and TRBJ1-1; D not resolved. From germline, CDR1 is SGHRS and CDR2 YFSETQ. V was clipped by 0 bases and J by 1 base, with 7 bases between them. The CDR3 runs 14 residues. As DNA, the CDR3 is TGCGCCAGCAGCTTGGAGCTCAAGAACACTGAAGCTTTCTTT. This codes for CASSLELKNTEAFF.